This TCR beta chain was sequenced for a study of blood T cells in healthy people across ages. The authors ran a second PCR of roughly 6 to 12 cycles using a sample-barcoded 5' primer and a J-beta primer mix. Every cDNA was tagged by a template-switch adaptor with 12 random nucleotides. TCRdb recomputed calls from the 5' RACE reads with MiXCR, one row per CDR3 protein. The table includes fewer than 800,000 distinct CDR3 sequences, approximately 29% detected once. At least ten counts were recorded for this clonotype. Trimming removed 7 bases at V and 7 bases at J, with 7 bases between. This CDR3 comprises 9 residues. Germline V gene data show CDR1 as GTSNPN and CDR2 as SVGIG (reference sequence).

Sequencing was carried out using blood. This TCR came from a woman of 80 years or more in good health. The rearrangement uses TRBV30 and TRBJ1-2; D gene unclear. Written as DNA, the CDR3 is TGTGCCTTGACTCCTGGCTACACCTTC. Translated: CALTPGYTF.